The 22 T cell receptor beta chains reported below all come from one sample, sequenced in a study of early stage breast cancer tumors. Assay: immunoSEQ multiplex PCR; the TCRdb copy retains only in-frame clones and omits some. The table shows about 21,000 clones, with 76% occurring only once. Specimen: blood. The receptors originated from a person in their 60s with breast cancer.

The rearrangement uses TRBV28 and TRBJ1-5; tentatively, D is TRBD1 (6 bases). The CDR3 covers 16 residues. Germline loops: CDR1 MDHEN, CDR2 SYDVKM. V lost 7 bases and J lost 3, with 19 bases in between. The CDR3: CASTFRENRANQPQHF. Written as DNA, the CDR3 is TGTGCCAGCACCTTCCGGGAAAACAGGGCCAATCAGCCCCAGCATTTT.

The chain is built from TRBV11-2 and TRBJ2-1; D uncertain. CDR1 is SGHAT, CDR2 FQNNGV, per germline. This CDR3 region has 14 residues. Trimming took off 5 bases at V and 2 bases at J, with 10 bases between the two ends. The CDR3 region is CASSIGPTYNEQFF. The CDR3 DNA reads as TGTGCCAGCAGCATCGGACCGACCTACAATGAGCAGTTCTTC.

In nucleotides, the CDR3 is TGTGCCATCAGTGGGCACCTCACCGGGGAGCTGTTTTTT. This sequence encodes CAISGHLTGELFF. The J gene is TRBJ2-2, the V gene TRBV10-3; D gene ambiguous. Germline V gives CDR1 ENHRY, CDR2 SYGVKD. V was cut by 4 bases and J by 4 bases, with 7 bases left in between. CDR3 size: 13 residues.

This clone was counted a few times. The chain carries TRBV4-1 and TRBJ1-2, with D perhaps matching TRBD1 (5 bases). From germline, CDR1 is MGHRA and CDR2 YSYEKL. Between the trimmed V and J ends, which lost 0 bases and 4 bases, there was a span of 15 bases. This CDR3 spans 16 amino acids. The CDR3 DNA reads as TGCGCCAGCAGCCAAGATGAGGGCAGGGCCTCCTATGGCTACACCTTC. As protein: CASSQDEGRASYGYTF.

The chain links TRBV6-5 to TRBJ1-2; 7 nucleotides align to TRBD1. Germline CDR1 and CDR2: MNHEY and SVGAGI. The CDR3 consists of 14 residues. V was pared by 3 bases and J by 8 bases, with 9 bases of the junction left unmatched. The CDR3 sequence: CASSYFGQELGYTF. The CDR3, as DNA: TGTGCCAGCAGTTATTTCGGACAGGAGTTAGGCTACACCTTC.

This chain joins TRBV25-1 and TRBJ2-5; TRBD2 might be the D (6 bases). CDR3 length equals 14 residues. From germline, CDR1 is MGHDK and CDR2 SYGVNS. The V end was cut by 4 bases, the J end by 2 bases, with 11 bases between. The CDR3 reads CASSGRGSQETQYF. The CDR3 DNA reads as TGTGCCAGCAGTGGGCGGGGCAGTCAAGAGACCCAGTACTTC.

This chain connects TRBV6-5 to TRBJ1-4; TRBD1 agrees at 9 bases. The junction had 12 bases not matched to a gene; V was cut back by 6 bases and J by 13 bases. Looked up from germline, CDR1 is MNHEY and CDR2 is SVGAGI. This CDR3 contains 14 residues. CDR3 sequence reads: CASRAGTGSDRLFF. The CDR3, as DNA: TGTGCCAGCAGAGCCGGGACAGGGAGTGATAGACTGTTTTTT.

The chain has TRBV18 and TRBJ1-1; D gene unclear. The CDR3 is 16 amino acids. The germline gives CDR1 KGHSH, CDR2 LQKENI. Trimming pared 3 bases from V and 1 base from J, leaving 15 bases between. DNA for the CDR3: TGTGCCAGCTCACCCCGGCTACGCGTTTGGAACACTGAAGCTTTCTTT. Translated, it gives CASSPRLRVWNTEAFF.

The J gene is TRBJ2-2, the V gene TRBV2; 10 bases fit TRBD1. This CDR3 contains 15 residues. Germline assignment: CDR1 SNHLY and CDR2 FYNNEI. V shed 6 bases and J 0 bases; nucleotides not matched to a gene: 1. The CDR3 reads CASSGTGANTGELFF. The CDR3 region has the DNA TGTGCCAGCAGCGGGACAGGGGCGAACACCGGGGAGCTGTTTTTT. The entire variable domain, with the rest obtained from reference TRBV2 and TRBJ2-2, is as follows: EPEVTQTPSHQVTQMGQEVILRCVPISNHLYFYWYRQILGQKVEFLVSFYNNEISEKSEIFDDQFSVERPDGSNFTLKIRSTKLEDSAMYFCASSGTGANTGELFFGEGSRLTVL.

V and J are TRBV9 and TRBJ2-3, with 9 bases matching TRBD2. The germline gives CDR1 SGDLS, CDR2 YYNGEE. V was clipped by 5 bases and J by 4 bases; unmatched bases: 17. The CDR3 spans 18 residues. CDR3 in amino acids: CASSVTFFGLAGSDTQYF. The CDR3 region has the DNA TGTGCCAGCAGTGTAACCTTCTTCGGGCTAGCGGGATCAGATACGCAGTATTTT.

The V gene is TRBV19, the J gene TRBJ2-3; the match to TRBD2 covers 12 bases. This CDR3 spans 17 amino acids. Germline CDR1 and CDR2: LNHDA and SQIVND (reference sequence). J lost 5 bases, V lost 2 bases, and 8 bases had no gene match. The CDR3 sequence is CASSIPRLAGVIDTQYF. The CDR3 DNA reads as TGTGCCAGTAGTATACCCCGACTAGCGGGAGTTATAGATACGCAGTATTTT.

V and J are TRBV27 and TRBJ2-7; 11 bases match TRBD1. The CDR3 contains 17 residues. Germline CDR1 MNHEY, CDR2 SMNVEV (reference sequence). The ends lost 2 bases at V and 4 bases at J; junction bases unmatched: 10. CDR3 protein: CASSLLSPGQGVYEQYF. CDR3 in DNA: TGTGCCAGCAGTTTACTGTCCCCGGGACAGGGGGTTTACGAGCAGTACTTC.

This clone was counted a few times. The chain is built from TRBV6-5 and TRBJ2-7; D is perhaps TRBD1 (6 bases). Per germline, CDR1 MNHEY and CDR2 SVGAGI. The CDR3 runs 14 residues. Trimming took off 8 bases at V and 4 bases at J, with 18 bases between the two ends. The CDR3 here is CASAPLNRVYEQYF. CDR3 DNA sequence: TGTGCCAGCGCCCCTCTCAACAGGGTATACGAGCAGTACTTC.

CDR3 protein: CASTLAGAYNEQFF. CDR3 nucleotide sequence: TGTGCCAGTACCCTAGCGGGTGCCTACAATGAGCAGTTCTTC. The chain recombines TRBV19 with TRBJ2-1, with 8 bases lining up with TRBD2. Germline CDR1 reads LNHDA; CDR2 reads SQIVND (reference sequence). V lost 7 bases to trimming and J lost 2 bases; unmatched junction nucleotides: 4. The CDR3 is made up of 14 amino acids.

V gene TRBV11-2 combines with J gene TRBJ2-7, with 9 bases lining up with TRBD1. From germline, CDR1 is SGHAT and CDR2 FQNNGV. V was pared by 3 bases and J by 2 bases, with 5 bases of the junction left unmatched. The CDR3 runs 15 residues. The CDR3 loop reads CASSFRQGGPYEQYF. The CDR3 bases are TGTGCCAGCAGCTTTCGACAGGGGGGCCCCTACGAGCAGTACTTC.

The rearrangement uses TRBV5-4 and TRBJ2-2; D might be TRBD1 (6 bases). This CDR3 spans 16 amino acids. Germline CDR1 and CDR2: SGHNT and YYREEE (reference sequence). Trimming took 6 bases from V and 2 from J, leaving 17 bases between them. The CDR3 sequence: CASTPGQGSNTGELFF. CDR3 nucleotides: TGTGCCAGCACCCCAGGTCAGGGGTCCAACACCGGGGAGCTGTTTTTT.

This clone was seen a single time. The chain is built from TRBV6-5 and TRBJ1-4; no reliable D call. Germline V CDR1 and CDR2: MNHEY, SVGAGI. With 6 bases removed from V and 12 bases from J, the gap between germline ends came to 17 bases. The CDR3 totals 13 residues. CDR3 residues: CASRTPRTDELFF. CDR3 DNA sequence: TGTGCCAGCAGGACCCCTCGGACGGATGAACTGTTTTTT.

V and J are TRBV4-1 and TRBJ2-3; possible D gene TRBD1, 6 bases. Trimming took 0 bases from V and 4 from J, leaving 14 bases between them. The CDR3 is 16 residues long. Germline assignment: CDR1 MGHRA and CDR2 YSYEKL. The CDR3 nucleotides are TGCGCCAGCAGCCAAGATTGGGGGCGAGAGGCAGATACGCAGTATTTT. Translation: CASSQDWGREADTQYF.

This clone was detected once. The CDR3, as DNA: TGTGCCAGCAGCTTAGGGGGGGCTGGCCCGGTGTTTTTT. Its translation is CASSLGGAGPVFF. This sequence joins TRBV7-9 and TRBJ1-4, with TRBD1 as a possible D gene (6 bases). V lost 1 base and J lost 15, with 15 bases in between. Germline values: CDR1 SEHNR, CDR2 FQNEAQ (reference sequence). The CDR3 sequence is 13 residues long. The full variable domain, its missing parts supplied by reference TRBV7-9 and TRBJ1-4, is DTGVSQNPRHKITKRGQNVTFRCDPISEHNRLYWYRQTLGQGPEFLTYFQNEAQLEKSRLLSDRFSAERPKGSFSTLEIQRTEQGDSAMYLCASSLGGAGPVFFGSGTQLSVL.

The J gene is TRBJ2-5, the V gene TRBV29-1, with a possible D match to TRBD2 (6 bases). Trimming shortened V by 6 bases and J by 0 bases, and 8 bases separated the two germline ends. The CDR3 is made up of 12 amino acids. Germline V gene sequence: CDR1 SQVTM, CDR2 ANQGSEA. CDR3 bases: TGCAGCGTATGGGGGGACCAAGAGACCCAGTACTTC. Protein: CSVWGDQETQYF. The whole variable domain, filled in from reference TRBV29-1 and TRBJ2-5, reads SAVISQKPSRDICQRGTSLTIQCQVDSQVTMMFWYRQQPGQSLTLIATANQGSEATYESGFVIDKFPISRPNLTFSTLTVSNMSPEDSSIYLCSVWGDQETQYFGPGTRLLVL.

This sequence joins TRBV7-9 and TRBJ2-1; D is ambiguous. Trimming cost V 1 base and J 6 bases, with 7 bases left between them. CDR1 SEHNR and CDR2 FQNEAQ come from the germline V gene (reference sequence). The length of the CDR3 is 13 residues. The CDR3 region is CASSLGRANEQFF. CDR3 nucleotides: TGTGCCAGCAGCTTAGGGAGAGCCAATGAGCAGTTCTTC.

The chain joins TRBV2 to TRBJ2-5; the D call may be TRBD1 or TRBD2 (7 bases each). The CDR3 sequence is 15 residues long. Looked up from germline, CDR1 is SNHLY and CDR2 is FYNNEI. Trimming pared 6 bases from V and 4 bases from J, leaving 18 bases between. This CDR3 reads CASRAGRGGVETQYF. CDR3 DNA sequence: TGTGCCAGCAGAGCCGGCAGGGGGGGCGTAGAGACCCAGTACTTC.